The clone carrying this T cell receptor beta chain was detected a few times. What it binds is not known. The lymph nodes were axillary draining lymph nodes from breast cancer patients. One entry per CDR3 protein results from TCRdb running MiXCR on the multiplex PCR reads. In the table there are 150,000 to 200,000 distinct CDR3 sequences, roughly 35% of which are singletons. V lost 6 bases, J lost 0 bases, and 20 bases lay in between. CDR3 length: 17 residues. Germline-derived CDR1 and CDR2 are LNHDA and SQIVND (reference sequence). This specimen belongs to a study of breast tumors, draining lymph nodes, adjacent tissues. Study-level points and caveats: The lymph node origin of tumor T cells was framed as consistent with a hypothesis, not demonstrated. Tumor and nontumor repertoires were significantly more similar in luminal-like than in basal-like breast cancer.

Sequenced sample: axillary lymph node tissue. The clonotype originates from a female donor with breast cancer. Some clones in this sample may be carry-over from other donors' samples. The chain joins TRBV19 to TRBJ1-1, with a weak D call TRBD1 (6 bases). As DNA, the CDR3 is TGTGCCAGTAGCTACCGGGACACGAAACGATTGAACACTGAAGCTTTCTTT. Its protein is CASSYRDTKRLNTEAFF.